A selection of T cell receptor beta chains follows, all from one sample in a study of blood T cell repertoires in COVID-19. Clones were read by immunoSEQ multiplex PCR, and TCRdb kept only the in-frame ones, dropping some. Altogether hundreds of thousands of clones are present, approximately 86% being singletons, with the ten largest covering under 15%. Specimen: peripheral blood. These receptor sequences come from a woman aged 70-85 years with COVID-19, enrolled during active disease. The CDR3 runs from the conserved cysteine through the conserved F or W. Clone size appears in some rows only: once, few, many, or a class for an expanded clone.

V gene: TRBV7-2
clone size: NA
CDR3 length: 14
J gene: TRBJ2-7
CDR3 protein: CASSFSRGTYEQYF

V gene: TRBV9
clone size: once
CDR3 length: 16
J gene: TRBJ1-3
CDR3 protein: CASSVEAGASGNTIYF

V gene: TRBV5-1
clone size: NA
CDR3 length: 15
J gene: TRBJ2-3
CDR3 protein: CASSFGLAGGDTQYF

V gene: TRBV28
clone size: NA
CDR3 length: 14
J gene: TRBJ2-3
CDR3 protein: CASTPTGRSDTQYF

V gene: TRBV18
clone size: NA
CDR3 length: 14
J gene: TRBJ2-3
CDR3 protein: CASSLSWATDTQYF

V gene: TRBV7-8
clone size: few
CDR3 length: 15
J gene: TRBJ2-4
CDR3 protein: CASSIGQGAKNIQYF

V gene: TRBV24-1
clone size: NA
CDR3 length: 13
J gene: TRBJ2-3
CDR3 protein: CATAGTDTDTQYF

V gene: TRBV21-1
clone size: NA
CDR3 length: 18
J gene: TRBJ1-2
CDR3 protein: CASSKRGDRAPLNYGYTF

V gene: TRBV3-1/TRBV3-2
clone size: NA
CDR3 length: 15
J gene: TRBJ1-2
CDR3 protein: CASSQSGAANYGYTF

V gene: TRBV7-9
clone size: few
CDR3 length: 13
J gene: TRBJ1-2
CDR3 protein: CASSLLFNYGYTF

V gene: TRBV9
clone size: once
CDR3 length: 15
J gene: TRBJ2-2
CDR3 protein: CASSSRGVNTGELFF

V gene: TRBV7-2
clone size: NA
CDR3 length: 15
J gene: TRBJ1-1
CDR3 protein: CASSLIAGANTEAFF

V gene: TRBV21-1
clone size: NA
CDR3 length: 19
J gene: TRBJ2-5
CDR3 protein: CASSALAPLAGGPGETQYF

V gene: TRBV2
clone size: NA
CDR3 length: 12
J gene: TRBJ1-3
CDR3 protein: CASRVYGNTIYF

V gene: TRBV6-1
clone size: NA
CDR3 length: 17
J gene: TRBJ1-5
CDR3 protein: CASSDKVSGAIYQPQHF

V gene: TRBV27
clone size: once
CDR3 length: 17
J gene: TRBJ2-6
CDR3 protein: CASSRTGGLSGANVLTF

V gene: TRBV5-4
clone size: many
CDR3 length: 17
J gene: TRBJ1-2
CDR3 protein: CASSTPPGQGDSYGYTF

V gene: TRBV5-1
clone size: NA
CDR3 length: 13
J gene: TRBJ1-2
CDR3 protein: CASSGQGDYGYTF

V gene: TRBV24-1
clone size: NA
CDR3 length: 15
J gene: TRBJ1-4
CDR3 protein: CATSEPQGMNEKLFF

V gene: TRBV11-2
clone size: NA
CDR3 length: 18
J gene: TRBJ1-1
CDR3 protein: CASSLSPGQGANGTEAFF

V gene: TRBV4-1
clone size: few
CDR3 length: 15
J gene: TRBJ1-4
CDR3 protein: CASSPNGQGGEKLFF

V gene: TRBV5-4
clone size: NA
CDR3 length: 14
J gene: TRBJ2-3
CDR3 protein: CASSLNSAGDTQYF

V gene: TRBV7-2
clone size: NA
CDR3 length: 17
J gene: TRBJ2-3
CDR3 protein: CASSLVGQGDLFDTQYF

V gene: TRBV5-4
clone size: NA
CDR3 length: 16
J gene: TRBJ2-5
CDR3 protein: CASSYTSGGARETQYF

V gene: TRBV5-1
clone size: once
CDR3 length: 14
J gene: TRBJ2-3
CDR3 protein: CASSLYSSTDTQYF

V gene: TRBV4-3
clone size: once
CDR3 length: 15
J gene: TRBJ1-2
CDR3 protein: CASSQSFGTGYGYTF

V gene: TRBV11-2
clone size: few
CDR3 length: 18
J gene: TRBJ2-7
CDR3 protein: CASSFGTSGGVSFYEQYF

V gene: TRBV5-1
clone size: NA
CDR3 length: 15
J gene: TRBJ1-4
CDR3 protein: CASSRTGESNEKLFF

V gene: TRBV5-1
clone size: NA
CDR3 length: 16
J gene: TRBJ1-2
CDR3 protein: CASSRGTGTKNYGYTF

V gene: TRBV2
clone size: NA
CDR3 length: 14
J gene: TRBJ1-4
CDR3 protein: CASSPWGGQGQLFF

V gene: TRBV10-3
clone size: NA
CDR3 length: 12
J gene: TRBJ2-3
CDR3 protein: CATRTDSDTQYF

V gene: TRBV4-2
clone size: NA
CDR3 length: 16
J gene: TRBJ2-7
CDR3 protein: CASSGELAGGSYEQYF

V gene: TRBV29-1
clone size: few
CDR3 length: 14
J gene: TRBJ1-1
CDR3 protein: CSVPGQGLNTEAFF

V gene: TRBV2
clone size: NA
CDR3 length: 15
J gene: TRBJ2-1
CDR3 protein: CASSGLIAGPYEQFF

V gene: TRBV6-1
clone size: NA
CDR3 length: 14
J gene: TRBJ2-7
CDR3 protein: CASSGTDRHYEQYF

V gene: TRBV19
clone size: NA
CDR3 length: 15
J gene: TRBJ1-1
CDR3 protein: CASSALLTGAAEAFF

V gene: TRBV7-2
clone size: NA
CDR3 length: 14
J gene: TRBJ2-7
CDR3 protein: CASSLAQGTYEQYF

V gene: TRBV10-3
clone size: NA
CDR3 length: 11
J gene: TRBJ1-1
CDR3 protein: CAVLGGAEAFF

V gene: TRBV18
clone size: NA
CDR3 length: 16
J gene: TRBJ1-1
CDR3 protein: CASSPVQGNLGTEAFF

V gene: TRBV24-1
clone size: NA
CDR3 length: 16
J gene: TRBJ2-1
CDR3 protein: CATSDTQRGVNNEQFF

V gene: TRBV12-3/TRBV12-4
clone size: NA
CDR3 length: 13
J gene: TRBJ1-5
CDR3 protein: CASRGTANQPQHF

V gene: TRBV28
clone size: NA
CDR3 length: 15
J gene: TRBJ2-2
CDR3 protein: CASSLEGQKSGELFF

V gene: TRBV10-3
clone size: once
CDR3 length: 12
J gene: TRBJ2-5
CDR3 protein: CAISTGGETQYF

V gene: TRBV6-5
clone size: NA
CDR3 length: 15
J gene: TRBJ2-1
CDR3 protein: CASSRRRDSYNEQFF

V gene: TRBV2
clone size: NA
CDR3 length: 15
J gene: TRBJ1-6
CDR3 protein: CASSEVSSYNSPLHF

V gene: TRBV7-9
clone size: once
CDR3 length: 16
J gene: TRBJ1-3
CDR3 protein: CASSSVKQGRGNTIYF

V gene: TRBV2
clone size: once
CDR3 length: 13
J gene: TRBJ1-2
CDR3 protein: CASSDREEYGYTF

V gene: TRBV21-1
clone size: once
CDR3 length: 14
J gene: TRBJ1-1
CDR3 protein: CASSKWEEDTEAFF

V gene: TRBV18
clone size: NA
CDR3 length: 15
J gene: TRBJ2-5
CDR3 protein: CASSPLGLSGETQYF

V gene: TRBV3-1/TRBV3-2
clone size: NA
CDR3 length: 16
J gene: TRBJ1-2
CDR3 protein: CASSPRNVGRGNGYTF

V gene: TRBV5-3
clone size: once
CDR3 length: 18
J gene: TRBJ1-3
CDR3 protein: CARSLNAFGGLGGNTIYF

V gene: TRBV21-1
clone size: NA
CDR3 length: 12
J gene: TRBJ2-7
CDR3 protein: CASEDRAYEQYF

V gene: TRBV10-3
clone size: NA
CDR3 length: 16
J gene: TRBJ1-1
CDR3 protein: CAISEFYQGLTTEAFF

V gene: TRBV5-6
clone size: once
CDR3 length: 14
J gene: TRBJ2-1
CDR3 protein: CASSRGGGENEQFF